Listed here is a single T cell receptor beta chain. The antigen remains unidentified. These data originate in a study of shared clonotypes between healthy human individuals. Whole-study context: Three plates each covered CD4 naive and memory; CD8 naive two, CD8 memory one. Overall study findings and caveats: In general, naive subsets displayed greater estimated richness than memory subsets did.

It was CD45RO-negative cells, positively selected for CCR7, that made up naive CD8 cells, with terminally differentiated effector memory CD45RA+ cells excluded. V was clipped by 6 bases and J by 1 base, with 13 bases between them. Germline assignment: CDR1 SQVTM and CDR2 ANQGSEA. The CDR3 loop spans 14 amino acids. An assay was performed, and its level was deep. Here immunoSEQ multiplex PCR was the method, and the copy in TCRdb shows in-frame clones only, minus some. The sample comprises about 2.1 million clones, roughly 91% of which are singletons, and approximately 1.7% rests with the top ten. This sequence was found in a man younger than 35 in good health. Some clones in this sample may be carry-over from other donors' samples. Sequenced: naive CD8+ T cells from PBMCs. The rearrangement joins TRBV29-1 to TRBJ1-5, with D possibly matching TRBD1 (6 bases). CDR3 region: CSVATGRSNQPQHF. The CDR3 DNA reads as TGCAGCGTGGCCACAGGGAGGAGCAATCAGCCCCAGCATTTT.